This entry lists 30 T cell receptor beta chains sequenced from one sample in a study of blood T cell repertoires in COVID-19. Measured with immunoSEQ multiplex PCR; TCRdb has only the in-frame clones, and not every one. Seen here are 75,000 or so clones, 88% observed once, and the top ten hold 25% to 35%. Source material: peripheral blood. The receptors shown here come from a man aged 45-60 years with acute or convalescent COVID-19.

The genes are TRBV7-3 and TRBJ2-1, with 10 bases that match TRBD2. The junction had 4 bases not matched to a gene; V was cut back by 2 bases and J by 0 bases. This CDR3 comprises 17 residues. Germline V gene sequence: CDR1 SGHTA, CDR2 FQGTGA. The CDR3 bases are TGTGCCAGCAGCTTAGTAGCGGGGGGCCGCTCCTACAATGAGCAGTTCTTC. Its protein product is CASSLVAGGRSYNEQFF.

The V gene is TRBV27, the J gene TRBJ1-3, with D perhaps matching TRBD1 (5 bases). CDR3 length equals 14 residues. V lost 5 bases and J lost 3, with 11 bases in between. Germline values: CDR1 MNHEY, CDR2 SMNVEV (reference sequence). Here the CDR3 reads CASSGHRRGNTIYF. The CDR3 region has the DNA TGTGCCAGCAGTGGCCACAGGCGTGGAAACACCATATATTTT.

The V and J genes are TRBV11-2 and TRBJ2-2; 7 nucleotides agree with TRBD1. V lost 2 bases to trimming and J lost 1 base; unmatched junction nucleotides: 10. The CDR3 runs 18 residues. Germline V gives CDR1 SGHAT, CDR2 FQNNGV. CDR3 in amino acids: CASSLRSPRQGNTGELFF. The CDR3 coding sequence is TGTGCCAGCAGCTTAAGATCCCCGAGACAGGGGAACACCGGGGAGCTGTTTTTT.

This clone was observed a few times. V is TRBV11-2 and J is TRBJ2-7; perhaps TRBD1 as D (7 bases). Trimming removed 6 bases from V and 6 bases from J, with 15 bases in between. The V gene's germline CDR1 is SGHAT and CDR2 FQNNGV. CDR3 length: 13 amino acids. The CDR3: CASSLSRGAEQYF. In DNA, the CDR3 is TGTGCCAGCAGTCTTTCCAGGGGGGCCGAGCAGTACTTC.

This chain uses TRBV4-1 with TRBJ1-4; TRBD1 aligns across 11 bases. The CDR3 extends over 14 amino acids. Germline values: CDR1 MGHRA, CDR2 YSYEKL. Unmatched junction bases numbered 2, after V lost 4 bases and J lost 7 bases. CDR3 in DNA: TGCGCCAGCAGCCGCGGGACAGGGGGTGAAAAACTGTTTTTT. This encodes CASSRGTGGEKLFF.

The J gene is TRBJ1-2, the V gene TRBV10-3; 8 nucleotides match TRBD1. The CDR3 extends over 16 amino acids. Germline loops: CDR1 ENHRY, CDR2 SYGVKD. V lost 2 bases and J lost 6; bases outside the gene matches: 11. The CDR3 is CAISEEVGQGWNGYTF. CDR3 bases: TGTGCCATCAGTGAGGAAGTAGGACAGGGATGGAATGGCTACACCTTC.

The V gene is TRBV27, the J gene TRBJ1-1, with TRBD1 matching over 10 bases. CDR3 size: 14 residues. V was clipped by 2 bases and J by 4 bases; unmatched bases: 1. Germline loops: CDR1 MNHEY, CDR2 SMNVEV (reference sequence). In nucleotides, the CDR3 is TGTGCCAGCAGTTTACGGACAGGGGGCACTGAAGCTTTCTTT. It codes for CASSLRTGGTEAFF.

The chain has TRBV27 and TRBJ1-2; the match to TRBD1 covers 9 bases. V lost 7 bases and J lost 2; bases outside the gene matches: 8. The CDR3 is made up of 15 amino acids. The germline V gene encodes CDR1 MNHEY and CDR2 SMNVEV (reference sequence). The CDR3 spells CASKGMTGGNYGYTF. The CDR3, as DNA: TGTGCCAGCAAGGGTATGACAGGGGGAAACTATGGCTACACCTTC.

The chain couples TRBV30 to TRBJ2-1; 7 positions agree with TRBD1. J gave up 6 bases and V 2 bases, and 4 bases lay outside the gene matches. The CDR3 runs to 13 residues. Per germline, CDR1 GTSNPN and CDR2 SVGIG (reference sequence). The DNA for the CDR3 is TGTGCCTGGAGTCGGGACAGAGTCAATGAGCAGTTCTTC. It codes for CAWSRDRVNEQFF.

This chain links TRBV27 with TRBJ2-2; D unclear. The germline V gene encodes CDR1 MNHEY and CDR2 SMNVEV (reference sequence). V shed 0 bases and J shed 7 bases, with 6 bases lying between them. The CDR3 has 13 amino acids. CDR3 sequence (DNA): TGTGCCAGCAGTTTATCGAGGAACGGGGAGCTGTTTTTT. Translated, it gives CASSLSRNGELFF.

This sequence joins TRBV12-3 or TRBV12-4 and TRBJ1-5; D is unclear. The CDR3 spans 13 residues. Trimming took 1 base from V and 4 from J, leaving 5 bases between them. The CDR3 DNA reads TGTGCCAGCAGTTTAGACACAAATCAGCCCCAGCATTTT. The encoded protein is CASSLDTNQPQHF.

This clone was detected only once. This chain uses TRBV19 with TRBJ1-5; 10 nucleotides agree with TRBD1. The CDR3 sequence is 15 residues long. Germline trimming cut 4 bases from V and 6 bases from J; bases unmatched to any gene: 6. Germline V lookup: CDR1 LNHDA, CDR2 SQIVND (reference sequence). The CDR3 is CASSTPGQGSQPQHF. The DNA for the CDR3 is TGTGCCAGTAGTACCCCGGGACAGGGGAGTCAGCCCCAGCATTTT.

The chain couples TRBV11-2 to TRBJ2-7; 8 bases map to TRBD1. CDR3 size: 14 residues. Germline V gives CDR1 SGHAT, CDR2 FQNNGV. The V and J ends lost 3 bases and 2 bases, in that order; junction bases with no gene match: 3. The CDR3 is CASSFWTGTYEQYF. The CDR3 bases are TGTGCCAGCAGCTTCTGGACAGGGACCTACGAGCAGTACTTC.

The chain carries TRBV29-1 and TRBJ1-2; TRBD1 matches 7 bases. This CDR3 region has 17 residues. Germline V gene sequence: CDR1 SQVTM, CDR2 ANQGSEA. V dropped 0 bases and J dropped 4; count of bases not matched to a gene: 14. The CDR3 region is CSVEDRLTGAPSYGYTF. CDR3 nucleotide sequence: TGCAGCGTTGAAGATCGGCTTACAGGGGCCCCCTCCTATGGCTACACCTTC.

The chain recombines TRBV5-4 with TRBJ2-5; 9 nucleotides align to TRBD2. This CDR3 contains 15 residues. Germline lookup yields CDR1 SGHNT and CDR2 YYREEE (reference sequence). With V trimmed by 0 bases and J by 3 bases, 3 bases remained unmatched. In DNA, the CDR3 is TGTGCCAGCAGCTTGGGCGGGGGGGCCGAAGAGACCCAGTACTTC. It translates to CASSLGGGAEETQYF.

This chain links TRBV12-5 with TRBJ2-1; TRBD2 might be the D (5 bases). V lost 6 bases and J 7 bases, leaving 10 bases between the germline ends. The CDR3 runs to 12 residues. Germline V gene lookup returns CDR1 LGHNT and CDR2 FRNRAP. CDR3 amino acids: CASGFWENEQFF. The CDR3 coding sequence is TGTGCTAGTGGGTTTTGGGAGAATGAGCAGTTCTTC.

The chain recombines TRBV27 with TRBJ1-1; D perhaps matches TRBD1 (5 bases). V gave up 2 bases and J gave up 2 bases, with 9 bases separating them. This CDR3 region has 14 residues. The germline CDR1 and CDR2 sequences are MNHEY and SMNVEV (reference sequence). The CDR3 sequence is CASSLGGLNTEAFF. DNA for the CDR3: TGTGCCAGCAGTTTAGGGGGACTAAACACTGAAGCTTTCTTT.

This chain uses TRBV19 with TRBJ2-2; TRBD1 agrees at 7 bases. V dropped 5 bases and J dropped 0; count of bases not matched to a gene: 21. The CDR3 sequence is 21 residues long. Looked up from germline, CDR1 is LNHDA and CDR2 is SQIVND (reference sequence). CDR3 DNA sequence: TGTGCCAGTAGTCGCCACACACCGGGACAGTTCGGTTTCGCGAACACCGGGGAGCTGTTTTTT. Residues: CASSRHTPGQFGFANTGELFF.

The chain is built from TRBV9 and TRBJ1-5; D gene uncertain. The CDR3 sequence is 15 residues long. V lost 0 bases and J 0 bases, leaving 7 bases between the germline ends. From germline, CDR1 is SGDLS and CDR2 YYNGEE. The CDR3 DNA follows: TGTGCCAGCAGCGTAGCCGGGGATAGCAATCAGCCCCAGCATTTT. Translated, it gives CASSVAGDSNQPQHF.

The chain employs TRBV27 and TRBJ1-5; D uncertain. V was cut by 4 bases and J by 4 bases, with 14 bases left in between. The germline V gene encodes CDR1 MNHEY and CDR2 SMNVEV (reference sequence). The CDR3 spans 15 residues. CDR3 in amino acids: CASSWAGSGNQPQHF. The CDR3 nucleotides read TGTGCCAGCAGTTGGGCGGGTTCGGGGAATCAGCCCCAGCATTTT.

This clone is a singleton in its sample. CDR3 DNA: TGCGCCAGCAGCTTGGTGGGGGCCAGCTCCTACAATGAGCAGTTCTTC. Residues: CASSLVGASSYNEQFF. V and J are TRBV5-1 and TRBJ2-1; possible D gene TRBD1, 6 bases. Between the trimmed V and J ends, which lost 0 bases and 0 bases, there was a span of 10 bases. Germline V gene sequence: CDR1 SGHRS, CDR2 YFSETQ. The CDR3 spans 16 residues.

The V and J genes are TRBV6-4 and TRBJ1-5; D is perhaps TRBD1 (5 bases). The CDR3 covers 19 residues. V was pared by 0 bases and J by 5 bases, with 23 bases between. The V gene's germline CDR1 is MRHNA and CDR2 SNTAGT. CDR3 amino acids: CASSDSSRGVVKNDQPQHF. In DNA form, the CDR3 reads TGTGCCAGCAGTGACTCGAGTCGGGGGGTCGTCAAAAATGATCAGCCCCAGCATTTT.

The CDR3 spells CASSLDWTGRNTEAFF. CDR3 sequence (DNA): TGTGCCAGCAGCTTAGACTGGACAGGGCGGAACACTGAAGCTTTCTTT. The J gene is TRBJ1-1, the V gene TRBV11-3; 8 bases agree with TRBD1. CDR1 and CDR2 from the germline V gene are SGHNT and YENEEA. The V and J ends lost 0 bases and 1 base, in that order; junction bases with no gene match: 4. The CDR3 length is 16 residues.

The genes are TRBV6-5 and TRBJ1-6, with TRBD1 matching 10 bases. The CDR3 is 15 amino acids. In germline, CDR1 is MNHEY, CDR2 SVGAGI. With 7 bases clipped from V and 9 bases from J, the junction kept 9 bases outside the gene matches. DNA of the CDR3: TGTGCCAGCAAAGAGGGACAGGGGTTTGGTTCACCCCTCCACTTT. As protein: CASKEGQGFGSPLHF.

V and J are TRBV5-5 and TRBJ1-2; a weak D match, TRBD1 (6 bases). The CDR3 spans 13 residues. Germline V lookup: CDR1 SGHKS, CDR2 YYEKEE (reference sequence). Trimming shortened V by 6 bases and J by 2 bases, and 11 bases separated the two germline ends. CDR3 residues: CASTRTDNYGYTF. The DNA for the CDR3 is TGTGCCAGCACCAGGACAGACAACTATGGCTACACCTTC.

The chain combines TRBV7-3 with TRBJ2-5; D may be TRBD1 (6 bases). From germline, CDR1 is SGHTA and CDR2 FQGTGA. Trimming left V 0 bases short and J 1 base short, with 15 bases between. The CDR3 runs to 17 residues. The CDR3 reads CASSLTPYPTGQETQYF. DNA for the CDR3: TGTGCCAGCAGCTTAACCCCATACCCGACAGGCCAAGAGACCCAGTACTTC.

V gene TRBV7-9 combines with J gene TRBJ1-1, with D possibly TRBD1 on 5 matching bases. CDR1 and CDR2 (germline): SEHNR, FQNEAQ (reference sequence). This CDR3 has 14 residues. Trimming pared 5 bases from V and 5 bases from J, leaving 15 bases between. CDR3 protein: CASSIGTGHTEAFF. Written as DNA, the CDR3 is TGTGCCAGCAGCATTGGGACTGGCCATACTGAAGCTTTCTTT.

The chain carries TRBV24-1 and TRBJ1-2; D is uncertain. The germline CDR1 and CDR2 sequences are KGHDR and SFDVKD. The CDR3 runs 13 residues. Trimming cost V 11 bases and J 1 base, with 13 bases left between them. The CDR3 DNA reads TGTGCCATACCAGACTTTTTTAACTATGGCTACACCTTC. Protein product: CAIPDFFNYGYTF.

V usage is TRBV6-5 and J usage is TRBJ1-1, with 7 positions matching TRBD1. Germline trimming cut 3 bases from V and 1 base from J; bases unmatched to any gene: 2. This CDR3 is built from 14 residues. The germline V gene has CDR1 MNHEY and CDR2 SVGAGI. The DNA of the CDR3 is TGTGCCAGCAGTTATCGGACAGGGAACACTGAAGCTTTCTTT. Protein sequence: CASSYRTGNTEAFF.

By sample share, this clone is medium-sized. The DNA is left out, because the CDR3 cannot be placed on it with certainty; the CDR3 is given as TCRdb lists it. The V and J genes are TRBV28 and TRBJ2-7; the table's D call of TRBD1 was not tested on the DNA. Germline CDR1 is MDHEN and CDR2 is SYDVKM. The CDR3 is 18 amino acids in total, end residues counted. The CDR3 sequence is CASSSTLGGTGDIYEQYF.